This TCR beta chain was retrieved from a study of CD8+ T cells in alopecia areata. Following RNA extraction, reverse transcription yielded cDNA that acted as the sequencing template. The protocol was immunoSEQ multiplex PCR, while the TCRdb copy is restricted to in-frame clones and leaves out a portion. The table records roughly 73,000 clones, roughly 28% of them present only once. Treatment noted: oral pan-JAK inhibitor, 5-10 mg twice daily. Germline V gene sequence: CDR1 SGHAT, CDR2 FQNNGV. V was trimmed by 5 bases and J by 0 bases, leaving 17 bases between them. CDR3 length: 16 residues. The sequence was collected from a human donor with alopecia areata. The material was CD8+ T cells sorted from blood, obtained at week 4, from a patient treated with tofacitinib. This chain uses TRBV11-2 with TRBJ2-7; perhaps D is TRBD1 or TRBD2 (5 bases each). CDR3 coding DNA: TGTGCCAGCAGCCCCGGTACCGGGACGGGCTCCTACGAGCAGTACTTC. It is translated as CASSPGTGTGSYEQYF.